Reported below is one TCR beta chain. Its antigen is as yet unknown. These data come from a study of T cell responses to AZD1222 COVID-19 vaccine. Study observations and caveats: White British people made up most donors, females outnumbered males, and clonal diversity was possibly underestimated.

Assay: immunoSEQ multiplex PCR; the TCRdb copy retains only in-frame clones and omits some. The profile shows 100,000 to 150,000 clones, about nine tenths of them singletons. Germline V gives CDR1 SGHVS, CDR2 FNYEAQ. Trimming at V came to 5 bases and at J to 3 bases, leaving 6 bases not matched to a gene. CDR3 size: 15 residues. Source: peripheral blood, taken on day 0 of AZD1222 vaccination. J is TRBJ1-5 and V is TRBV7-6; 8 positions match TRBD1. This TCR was recovered from an adult in good health. The CDR3 region has the DNA TGTGCCAGCAGCGAGGCGACAGGGGCCAATCAGCCCCAGCATTTT. This codes for CASSEATGANQPQHF.